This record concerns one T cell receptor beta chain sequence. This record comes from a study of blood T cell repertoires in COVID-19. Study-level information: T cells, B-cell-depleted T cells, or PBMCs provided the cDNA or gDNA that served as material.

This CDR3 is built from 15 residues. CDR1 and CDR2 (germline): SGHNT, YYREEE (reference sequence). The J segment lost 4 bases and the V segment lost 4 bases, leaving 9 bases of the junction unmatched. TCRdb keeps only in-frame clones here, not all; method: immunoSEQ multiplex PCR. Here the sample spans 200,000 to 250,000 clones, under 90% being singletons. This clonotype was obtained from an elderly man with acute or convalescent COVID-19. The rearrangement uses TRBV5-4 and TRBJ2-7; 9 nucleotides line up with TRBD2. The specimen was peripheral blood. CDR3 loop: CASSPGGAGGYEQYF. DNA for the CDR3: TGTGCCAGCAGCCCCGGTGGAGCGGGGGGATACGAGCAGTACTTC.